This T cell receptor beta chain was documented in a study of cytomegalovirus exposure and HLA in healthy donors. At the level of the study: The study placed approximately 81% of its 398 genotyped donors in the Caucasian-associated ancestry cluster. Whole-study results and caveats: Sequencing depth across donors, presence/absence analyses assumed, was roughly uniform. The study labeled fewer than 200 TCR beta chains cytomegalovirus-associated.

Remarks on this clone: Its cognate antigen is unknown.

Primers: 60 Vbeta forward and 13 Jbeta reverse. The protocol was immunoSEQ multiplex PCR, while the TCRdb copy is restricted to in-frame clones and leaves out a portion. The repertoire holds about 140,000 clones, with about three quarters as singletons. Germline-derived CDR1 and CDR2 are SGHNT and YYREEE (reference sequence). V was cut by 3 bases and J by 13 bases, with 20 bases left in between. CDR3 length equals 15 residues. The J gene is TRBJ1-6, the V gene TRBV5-4, with TRBD1 as a possible D gene (5 bases). The clonotype comes from a man aged 35 to 55 in good health and CMV-seropositive. The sample was PBMCs. This CDR3 reads CASSSAREVGQPLHF. CDR3 bases: TGTGCCAGCAGCTCAGCCAGGGAGGTGGGCCAGCCCCTCCACTTT.